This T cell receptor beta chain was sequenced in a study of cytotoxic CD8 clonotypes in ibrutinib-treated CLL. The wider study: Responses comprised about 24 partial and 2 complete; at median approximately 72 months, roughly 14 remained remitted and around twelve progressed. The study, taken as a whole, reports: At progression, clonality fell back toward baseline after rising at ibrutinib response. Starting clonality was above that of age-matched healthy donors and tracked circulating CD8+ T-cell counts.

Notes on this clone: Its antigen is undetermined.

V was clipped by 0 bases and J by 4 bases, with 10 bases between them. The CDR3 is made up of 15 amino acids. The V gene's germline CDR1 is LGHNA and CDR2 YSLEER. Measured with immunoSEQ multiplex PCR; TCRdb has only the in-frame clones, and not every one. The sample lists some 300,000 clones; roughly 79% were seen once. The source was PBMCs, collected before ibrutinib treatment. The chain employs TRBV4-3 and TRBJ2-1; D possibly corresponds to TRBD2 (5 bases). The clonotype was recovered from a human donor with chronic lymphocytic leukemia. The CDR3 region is CASSQEGGKYNEQFF. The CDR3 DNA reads TGCGCCAGCAGCCAAGAAGGAGGAAAATACAATGAGCAGTTCTTC.